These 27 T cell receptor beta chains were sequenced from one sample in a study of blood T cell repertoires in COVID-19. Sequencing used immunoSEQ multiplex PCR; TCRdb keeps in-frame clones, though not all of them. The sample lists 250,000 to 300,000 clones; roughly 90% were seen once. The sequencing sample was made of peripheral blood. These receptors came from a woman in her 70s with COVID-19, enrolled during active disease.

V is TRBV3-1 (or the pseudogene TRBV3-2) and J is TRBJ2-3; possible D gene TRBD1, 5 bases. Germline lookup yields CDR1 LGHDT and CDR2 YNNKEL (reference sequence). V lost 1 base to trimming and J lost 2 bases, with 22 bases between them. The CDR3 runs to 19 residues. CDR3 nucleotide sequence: TGTGCCAGCAGCCAAGTATGGCCAGGGTCCCAAAACCCCACAGATACGCAGTATTTT. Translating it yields CASSQVWPGSQNPTDTQYF.

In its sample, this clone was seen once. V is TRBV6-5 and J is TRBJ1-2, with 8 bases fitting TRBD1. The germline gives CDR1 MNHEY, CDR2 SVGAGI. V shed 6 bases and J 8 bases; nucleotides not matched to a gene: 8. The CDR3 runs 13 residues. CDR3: CASRGQVRRGYTF. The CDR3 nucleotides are TGTGCCAGCAGGGGACAGGTCAGGCGGGGCTACACCTTC.

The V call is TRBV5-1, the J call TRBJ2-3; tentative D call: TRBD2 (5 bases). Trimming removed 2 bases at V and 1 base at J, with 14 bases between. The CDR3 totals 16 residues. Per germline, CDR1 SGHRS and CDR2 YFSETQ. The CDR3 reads CASSLGLQEGTDTQYF. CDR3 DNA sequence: TGCGCCAGCAGCTTAGGACTCCAAGAGGGCACAGATACGCAGTATTTT.

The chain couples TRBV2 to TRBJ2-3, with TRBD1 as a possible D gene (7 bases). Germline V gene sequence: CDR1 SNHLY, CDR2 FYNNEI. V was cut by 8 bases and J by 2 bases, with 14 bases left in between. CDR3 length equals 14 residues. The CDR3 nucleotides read TGTGCCAGCTACGCGGGACAGTCCACAGATACGCAGTATTTT. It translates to CASYAGQSTDTQYF. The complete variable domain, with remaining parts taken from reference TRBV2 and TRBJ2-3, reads EPEVTQTPSHQVTQMGQEVILRCVPISNHLYFYWYRQILGQKVEFLVSFYNNEISEKSEIFDDQFSVERPDGSNFTLKIRSTKLEDSAMYFCASYAGQSTDTQYFGPGTRLTVL.

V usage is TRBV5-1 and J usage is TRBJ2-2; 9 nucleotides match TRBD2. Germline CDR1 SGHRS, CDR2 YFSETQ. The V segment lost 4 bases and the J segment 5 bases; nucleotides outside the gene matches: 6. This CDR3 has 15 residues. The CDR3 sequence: CASSEGLAGTGELFF. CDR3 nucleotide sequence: TGCGCCAGCAGCGAGGGACTAGCAGGTACCGGGGAGCTGTTTTTT.

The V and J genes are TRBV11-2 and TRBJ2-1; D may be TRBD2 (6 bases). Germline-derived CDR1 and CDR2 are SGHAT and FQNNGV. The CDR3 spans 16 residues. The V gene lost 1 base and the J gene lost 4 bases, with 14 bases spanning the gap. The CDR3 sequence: CASSLAGRGIYNEQFF. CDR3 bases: TGTGCCAGCAGCTTAGCGGGGCGGGGAATTTACAATGAGCAGTTCTTC.

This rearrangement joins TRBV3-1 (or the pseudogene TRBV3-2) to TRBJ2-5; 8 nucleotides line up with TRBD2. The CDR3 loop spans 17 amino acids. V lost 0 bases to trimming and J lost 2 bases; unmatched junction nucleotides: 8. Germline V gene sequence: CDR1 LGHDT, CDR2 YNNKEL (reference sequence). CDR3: CASSQEGRGVYQETQYF. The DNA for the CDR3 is TGTGCCAGCAGCCAAGAGGGGCGGGGGGTTTATCAAGAGACCCAGTACTTC.

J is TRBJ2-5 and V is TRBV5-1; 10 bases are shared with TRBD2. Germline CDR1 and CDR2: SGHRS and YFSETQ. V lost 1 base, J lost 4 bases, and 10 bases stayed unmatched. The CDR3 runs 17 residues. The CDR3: CASSLSQASGGGETQYF. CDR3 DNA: TGCGCCAGCAGCTTGTCGCAAGCTAGCGGGGGAGGAGAGACCCAGTACTTC. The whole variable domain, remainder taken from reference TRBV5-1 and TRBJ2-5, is KAGVTQTPRYLIKTRGQQVTLSCSPISGHRSVSWYQQTPGQGLQFLFEYFSETQRNKGNFPGRFSGRQFSNSRSEMNVSTLELGDSALYLCASSLSQASGGGETQYFGPGTRLLVL.

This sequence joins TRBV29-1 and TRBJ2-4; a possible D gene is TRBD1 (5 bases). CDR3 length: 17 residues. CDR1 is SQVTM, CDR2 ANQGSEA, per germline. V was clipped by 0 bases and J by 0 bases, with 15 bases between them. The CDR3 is CSVEDLRQTLAKNIQYF. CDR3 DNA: TGCAGCGTTGAAGATCTTCGACAGACACTAGCCAAAAACATTCAGTACTTC.

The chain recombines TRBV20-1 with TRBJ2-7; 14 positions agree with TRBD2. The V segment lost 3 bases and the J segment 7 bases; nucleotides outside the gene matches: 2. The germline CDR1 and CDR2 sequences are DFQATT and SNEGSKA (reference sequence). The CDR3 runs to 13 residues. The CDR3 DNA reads TGCAGTGCTAGTGGGACTAGCGGGGGAGAGCAGTACTTC. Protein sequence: CSASGTSGGEQYF.

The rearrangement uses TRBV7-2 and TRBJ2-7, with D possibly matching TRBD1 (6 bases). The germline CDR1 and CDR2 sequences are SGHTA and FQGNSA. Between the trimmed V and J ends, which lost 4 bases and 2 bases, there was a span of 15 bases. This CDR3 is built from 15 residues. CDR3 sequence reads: CASSSRTDLTYEQYF. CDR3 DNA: TGTGCCAGCAGCTCACGGACAGACTTAACCTACGAGCAGTACTTC.

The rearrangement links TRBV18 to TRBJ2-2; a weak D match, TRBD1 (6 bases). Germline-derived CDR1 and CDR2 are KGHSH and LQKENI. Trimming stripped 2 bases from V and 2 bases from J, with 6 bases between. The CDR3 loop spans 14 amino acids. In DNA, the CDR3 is TGTGCCAGCTCACCAGGGGGCAACACCGGGGAGCTGTTTTTT. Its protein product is CASSPGGNTGELFF. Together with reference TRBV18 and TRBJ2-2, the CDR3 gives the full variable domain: NAGVMQNPRHLVRRRGQEARLRCSPMKGHSHVYWYRQLPEEGLKFMVYLQKENIIDESGMPKERFSAEFPKEGPSILRIQQVVRGDSAAYFCASSPGGNTGELFFGEGSRLTVL.

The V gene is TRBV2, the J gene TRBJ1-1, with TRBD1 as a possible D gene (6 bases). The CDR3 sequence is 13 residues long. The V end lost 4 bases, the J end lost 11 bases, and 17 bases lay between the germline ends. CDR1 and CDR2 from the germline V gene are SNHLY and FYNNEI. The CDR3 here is CASSVRPEQGAFF. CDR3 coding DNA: TGTGCCAGCAGTGTTCGGCCAGAGCAGGGGGCTTTCTTT.

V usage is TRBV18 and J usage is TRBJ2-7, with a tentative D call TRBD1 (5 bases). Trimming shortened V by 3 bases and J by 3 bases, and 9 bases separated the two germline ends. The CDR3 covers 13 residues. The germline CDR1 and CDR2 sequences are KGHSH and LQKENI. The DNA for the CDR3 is TGTGCCAGCTCACCGGACAACAGCTACGAGCAGTACTTC. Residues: CASSPDNSYEQYF.

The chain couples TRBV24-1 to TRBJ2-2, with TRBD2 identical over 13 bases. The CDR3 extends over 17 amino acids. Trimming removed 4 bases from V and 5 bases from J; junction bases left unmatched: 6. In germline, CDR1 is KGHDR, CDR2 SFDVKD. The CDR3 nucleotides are TGTGCCACCAGTGACCGGACTAGCGGGGGCGAGACCGGGGAGCTGTTTTTT. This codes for CATSDRTSGGETGELFF.

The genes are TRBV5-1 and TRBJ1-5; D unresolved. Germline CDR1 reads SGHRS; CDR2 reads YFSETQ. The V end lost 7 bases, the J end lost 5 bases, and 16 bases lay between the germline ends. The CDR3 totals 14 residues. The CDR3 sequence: CASSLTPTHQPQHF. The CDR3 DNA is TGCGCCAGCTCCCTAACCCCCACCCATCAGCCCCAGCATTTT.

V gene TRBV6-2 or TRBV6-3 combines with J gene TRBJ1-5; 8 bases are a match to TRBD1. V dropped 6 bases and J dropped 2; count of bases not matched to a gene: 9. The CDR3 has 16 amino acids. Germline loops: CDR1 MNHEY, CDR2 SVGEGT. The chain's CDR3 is CASSNSVTGGNQPQHF. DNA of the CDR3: TGTGCCAGCAGCAACTCCGTGACAGGGGGCAATCAGCCCCAGCATTTT.

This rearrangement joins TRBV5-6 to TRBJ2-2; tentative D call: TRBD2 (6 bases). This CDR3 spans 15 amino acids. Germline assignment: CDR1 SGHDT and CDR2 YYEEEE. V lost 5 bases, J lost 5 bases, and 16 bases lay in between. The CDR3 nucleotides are TGTGCCAGCAGTCGTTTTGGGGGAGGAACCGGGGAGCTGTTTTTT. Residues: CASSRFGGGTGELFF.

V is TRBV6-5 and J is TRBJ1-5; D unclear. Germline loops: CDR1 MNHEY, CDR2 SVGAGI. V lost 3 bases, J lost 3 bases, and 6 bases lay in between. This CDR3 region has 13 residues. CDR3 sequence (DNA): TGTGCCAGCAGTTATCGAGACAATCAGCCCCAGCATTTT. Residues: CASSYRDNQPQHF.

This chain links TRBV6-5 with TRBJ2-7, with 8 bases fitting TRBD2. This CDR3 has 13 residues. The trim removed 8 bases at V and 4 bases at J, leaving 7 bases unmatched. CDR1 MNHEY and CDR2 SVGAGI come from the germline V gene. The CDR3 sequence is CASRSGGDYEQYF. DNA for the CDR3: TGTGCCAGCCGATCGGGGGGGGATTACGAGCAGTACTTC.

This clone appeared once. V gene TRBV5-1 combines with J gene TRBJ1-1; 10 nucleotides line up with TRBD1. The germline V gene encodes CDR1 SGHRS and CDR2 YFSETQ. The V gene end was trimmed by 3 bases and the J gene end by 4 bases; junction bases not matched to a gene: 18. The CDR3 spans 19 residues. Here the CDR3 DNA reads TGCGCCAGCAGCTATTCACCCTTCCCGGGACAGGGGCACTTCACTGAAGCTTTCTTT. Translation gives CASSYSPFPGQGHFTEAFF.

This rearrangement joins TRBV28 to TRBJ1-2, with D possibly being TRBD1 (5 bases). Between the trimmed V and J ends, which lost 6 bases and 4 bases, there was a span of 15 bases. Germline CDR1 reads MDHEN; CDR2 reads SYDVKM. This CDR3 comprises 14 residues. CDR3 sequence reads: CASRQYDRSYGYTF. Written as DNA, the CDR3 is TGTGCCAGCAGACAATACGACAGATCCTATGGCTACACCTTC.

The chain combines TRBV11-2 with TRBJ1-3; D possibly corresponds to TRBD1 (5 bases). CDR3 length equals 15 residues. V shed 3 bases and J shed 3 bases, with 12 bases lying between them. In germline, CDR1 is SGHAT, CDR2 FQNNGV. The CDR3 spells CASSLPGLNGNTIYF. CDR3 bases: TGTGCCAGCAGCTTGCCGGGACTTAATGGAAACACCATATATTTT.

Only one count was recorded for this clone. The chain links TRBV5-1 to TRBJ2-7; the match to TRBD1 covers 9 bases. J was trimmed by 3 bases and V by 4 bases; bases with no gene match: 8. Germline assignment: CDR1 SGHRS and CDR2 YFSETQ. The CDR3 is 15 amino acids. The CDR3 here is CASSTGTGPYYEQYF. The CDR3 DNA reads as TGCGCCAGCAGCACTGGGACAGGGCCTTACTACGAGCAGTACTTC.

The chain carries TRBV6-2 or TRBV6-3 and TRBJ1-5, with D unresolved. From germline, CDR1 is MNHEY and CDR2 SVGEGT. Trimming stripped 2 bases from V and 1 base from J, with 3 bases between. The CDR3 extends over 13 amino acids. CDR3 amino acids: CASSYTSNQPQHF. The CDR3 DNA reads TGTGCCAGCAGTTACACAAGCAATCAGCCCCAGCATTTT.

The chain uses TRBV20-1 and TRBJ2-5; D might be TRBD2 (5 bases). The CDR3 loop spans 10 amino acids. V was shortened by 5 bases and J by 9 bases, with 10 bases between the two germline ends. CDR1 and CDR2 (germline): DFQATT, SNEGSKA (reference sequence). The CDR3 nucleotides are TGCAGTGCTCTCGAGAGGGCCCAGTACTTC. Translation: CSALERAQYF.

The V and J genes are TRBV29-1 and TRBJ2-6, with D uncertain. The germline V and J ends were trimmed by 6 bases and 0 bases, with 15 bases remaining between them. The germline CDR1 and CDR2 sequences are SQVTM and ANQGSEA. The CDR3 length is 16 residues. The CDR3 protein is CSVRWQSSSGANVLTF. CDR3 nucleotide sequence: TGCAGCGTAAGGTGGCAGTCTAGCTCTGGGGCCAACGTCCTGACTTTC.